This T cell receptor (beta chain) was profiled in a study of blood T cells in healthy people across ages. For the study at large: In model experiments, template switching was able to capture about one barcoded beta molecule for every two T cells that were present.

Through a sample-barcoded 5' primer and a J-beta primer mix, a second PCR was run for about 6 to 11 cycles. Each cDNA was tagged by a template-switch adaptor containing 12 random nucleotides. Using its own MiXCR run on the 5' RACE reads, TCRdb lists one record per CDR3 protein. The sample yields about 640,000 distinct CDR3 sequences, approximately 30% seen once. The CDR3 contains 17 residues. Germline V gives CDR1 MNHNS, CDR2 SASEGT. The V gene lost 4 bases and the J gene lost 0 bases, with 19 bases spanning the gap. Each sample yielded at least 6 micrograms of PBMC total RNA. Sample: blood. The receptor was isolated from a woman aged 80 or over in good health. The chain carries TRBV6-1 and TRBJ2-7; perhaps D is TRBD1 or TRBD2 (5 bases each). In nucleotides, the CDR3 is TGTGCCAGCAGTGGGAACTCCGACAGACTAAGCTCCTACGAGCAGTACTTC. It translates to CASSGNSDRLSSYEQYF.